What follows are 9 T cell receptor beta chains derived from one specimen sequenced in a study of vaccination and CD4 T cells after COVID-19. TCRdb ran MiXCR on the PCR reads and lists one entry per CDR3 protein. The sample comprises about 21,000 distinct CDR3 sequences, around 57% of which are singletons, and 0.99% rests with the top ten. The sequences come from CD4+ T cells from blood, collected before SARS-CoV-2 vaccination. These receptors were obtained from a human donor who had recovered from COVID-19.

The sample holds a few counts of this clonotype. The CDR3 sequence is CASSRTVFYGYTF. Here the CDR3 DNA reads TGTGCCAGCAGTCGGACAGTCTTCTATGGCTACACCTTC. The gene calls are TRBV6-1 and TRBJ1-2; weak D call: TRBD1 (6 bases). V shed 5 bases and J shed 4 bases, with 11 bases lying between them. CDR3 length: 13 amino acids. Looked up from germline, CDR1 is MNHNS and CDR2 is SASEGT.

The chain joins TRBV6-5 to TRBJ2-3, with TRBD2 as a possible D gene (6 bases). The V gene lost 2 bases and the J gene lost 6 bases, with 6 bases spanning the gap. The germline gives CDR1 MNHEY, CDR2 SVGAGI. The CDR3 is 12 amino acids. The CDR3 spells CASSYSGDTQYF. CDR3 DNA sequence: TGTGCCAGCAGTTACAGCGGGGATACGCAGTATTTT.

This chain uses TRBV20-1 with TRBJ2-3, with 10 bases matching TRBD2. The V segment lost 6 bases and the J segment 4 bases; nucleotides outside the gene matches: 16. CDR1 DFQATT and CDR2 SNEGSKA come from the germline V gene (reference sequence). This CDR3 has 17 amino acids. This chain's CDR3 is CSAEKPARLAGADTQYF. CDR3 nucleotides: TGCAGTGCCGAAAAACCCGCGCGGCTAGCGGGAGCAGATACGCAGTATTTT.

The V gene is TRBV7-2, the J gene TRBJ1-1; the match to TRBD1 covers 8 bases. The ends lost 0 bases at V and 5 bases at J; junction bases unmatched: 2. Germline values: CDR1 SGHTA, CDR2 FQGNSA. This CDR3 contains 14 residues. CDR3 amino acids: CASSLADRVTEAFF. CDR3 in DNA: TGTGCCAGCAGCTTAGCGGACAGGGTTACTGAAGCTTTCTTT.

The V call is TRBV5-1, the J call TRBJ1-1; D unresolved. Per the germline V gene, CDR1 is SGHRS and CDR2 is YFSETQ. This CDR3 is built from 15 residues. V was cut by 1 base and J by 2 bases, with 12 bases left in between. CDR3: CASSLIAVSNTEAFF. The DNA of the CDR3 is TGCGCCAGCAGCTTGATAGCGGTAAGCAACACTGAAGCTTTCTTT.

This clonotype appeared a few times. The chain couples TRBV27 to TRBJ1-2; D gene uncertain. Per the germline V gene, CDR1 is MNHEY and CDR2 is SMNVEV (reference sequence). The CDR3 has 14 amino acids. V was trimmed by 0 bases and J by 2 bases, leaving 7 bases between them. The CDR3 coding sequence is TGTGCCAGCAGTTTATCTCCCCGAAACTATGGCTACACCTTC. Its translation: CASSLSPRNYGYTF.

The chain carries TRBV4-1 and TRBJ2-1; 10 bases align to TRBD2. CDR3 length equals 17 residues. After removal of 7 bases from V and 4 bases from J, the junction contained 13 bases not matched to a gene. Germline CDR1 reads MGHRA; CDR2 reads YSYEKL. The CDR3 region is CASTVLAGLVGYNEQFF. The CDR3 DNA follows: TGCGCCAGCACGGTACTAGCGGGATTGGTTGGATACAATGAGCAGTTCTTC.

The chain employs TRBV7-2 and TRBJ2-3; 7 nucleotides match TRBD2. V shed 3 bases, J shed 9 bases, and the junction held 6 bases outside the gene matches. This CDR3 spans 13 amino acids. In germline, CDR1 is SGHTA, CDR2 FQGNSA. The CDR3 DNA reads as TGTGCCAGCAGCTTTCTCCTAGCGGAGACGCAGTATTTT. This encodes CASSFLLAETQYF.

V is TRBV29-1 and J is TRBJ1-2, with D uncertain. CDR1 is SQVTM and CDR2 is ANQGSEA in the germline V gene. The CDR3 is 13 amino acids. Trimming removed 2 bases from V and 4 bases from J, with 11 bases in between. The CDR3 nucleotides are TGCAGCGTTGAAAAGGATTTGGGCTATGGCTACACCTTC. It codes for CSVEKDLGYGYTF. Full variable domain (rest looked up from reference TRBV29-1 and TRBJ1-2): SAVISQKPSRDICQRGTSLTIQCQVDSQVTMMFWYRQQPGQSLTLIATANQGSEATYESGFVIDKFPISRPNLTFSTLTVSNMSPEDSSIYLCSVEKDLGYGYTFGSGTRLTVV.